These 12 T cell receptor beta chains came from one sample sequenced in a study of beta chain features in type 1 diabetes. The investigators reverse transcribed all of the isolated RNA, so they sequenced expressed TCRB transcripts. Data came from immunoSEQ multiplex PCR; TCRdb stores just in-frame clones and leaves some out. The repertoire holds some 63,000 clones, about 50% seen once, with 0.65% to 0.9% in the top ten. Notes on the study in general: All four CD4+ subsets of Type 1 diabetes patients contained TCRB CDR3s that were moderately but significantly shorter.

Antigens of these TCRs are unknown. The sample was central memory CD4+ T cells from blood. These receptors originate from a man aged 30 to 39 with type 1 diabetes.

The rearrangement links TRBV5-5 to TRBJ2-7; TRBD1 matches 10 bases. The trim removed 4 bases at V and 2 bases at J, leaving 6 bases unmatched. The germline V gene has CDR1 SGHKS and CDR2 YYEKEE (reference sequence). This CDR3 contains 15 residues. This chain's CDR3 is CASSNSGTGAYEQYF. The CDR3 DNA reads TGTGCCAGCAGCAACTCCGGGACAGGGGCCTACGAGCAGTACTTC.

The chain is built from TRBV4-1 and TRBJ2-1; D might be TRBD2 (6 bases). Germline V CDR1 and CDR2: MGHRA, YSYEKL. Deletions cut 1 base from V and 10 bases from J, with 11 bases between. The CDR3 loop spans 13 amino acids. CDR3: CASSQGLAGEQFF. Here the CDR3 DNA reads TGCGCCAGCAGCCAAGGCCTGGCGGGGGAGCAGTTCTTC.

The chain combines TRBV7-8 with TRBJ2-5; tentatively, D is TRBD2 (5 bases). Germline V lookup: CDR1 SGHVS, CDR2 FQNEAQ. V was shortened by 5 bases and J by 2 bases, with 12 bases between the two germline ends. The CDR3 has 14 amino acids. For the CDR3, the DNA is TGTGCCAGCAGCCGCGGGTGGGCACAAGAGACCCAGTACTTC. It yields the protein CASSRGWAQETQYF.

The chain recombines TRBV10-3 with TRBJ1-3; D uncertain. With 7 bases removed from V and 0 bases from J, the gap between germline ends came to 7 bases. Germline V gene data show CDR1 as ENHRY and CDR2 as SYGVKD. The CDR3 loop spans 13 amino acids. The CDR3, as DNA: TGTGCCATCACCTCGAGCTCTGGAAACACCATATATTTT. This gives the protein CAITSSSGNTIYF.

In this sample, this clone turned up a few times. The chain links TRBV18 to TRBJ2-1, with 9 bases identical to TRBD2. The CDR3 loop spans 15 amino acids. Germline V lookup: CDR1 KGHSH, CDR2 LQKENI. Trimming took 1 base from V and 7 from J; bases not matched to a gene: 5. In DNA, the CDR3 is TGTGCCAGCTCACCACGGGCGGGGGGGCCGAATGAGCAGTTCTTC. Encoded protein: CASSPRAGGPNEQFF. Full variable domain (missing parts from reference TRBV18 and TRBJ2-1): NAGVMQNPRHLVRRRGQEARLRCSPMKGHSHVYWYRQLPEEGLKFMVYLQKENIIDESGMPKERFSAEFPKEGPSILRIQQVVRGDSAAYFCASSPRAGGPNEQFFGPGTRLTVL.

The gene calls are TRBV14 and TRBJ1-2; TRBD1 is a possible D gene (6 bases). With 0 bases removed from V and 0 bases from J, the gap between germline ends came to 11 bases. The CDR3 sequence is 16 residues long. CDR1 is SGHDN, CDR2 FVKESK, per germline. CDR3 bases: TGTGCCAGCAGCCAAGAAGGCAGGGGAACTAACTATGGCTACACCTTC. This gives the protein CASSQEGRGTNYGYTF. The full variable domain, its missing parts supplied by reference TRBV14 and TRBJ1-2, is EAGVTQFPSHSVIEKGQTVTLRCDPISGHDNLYWYRRVMGKEIKFLLHFVKESKQDESGMPNNRFLAERTGGTYSTLKVQPAELEDSGVYFCASSQEGRGTNYGYTFGSGTRLTVV.

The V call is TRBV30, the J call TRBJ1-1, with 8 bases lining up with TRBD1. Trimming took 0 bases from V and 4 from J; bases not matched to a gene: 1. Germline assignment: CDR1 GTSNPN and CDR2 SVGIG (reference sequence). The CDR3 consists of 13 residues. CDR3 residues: CAWSVTGGTEAFF. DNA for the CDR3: TGTGCCTGGAGTGTCACAGGGGGCACTGAAGCTTTCTTT.

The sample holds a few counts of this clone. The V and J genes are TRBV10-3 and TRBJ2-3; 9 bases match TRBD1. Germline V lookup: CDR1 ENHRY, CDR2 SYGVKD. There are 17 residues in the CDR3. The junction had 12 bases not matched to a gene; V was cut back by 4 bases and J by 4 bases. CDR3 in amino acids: CAISGDRGRGGADTQYF. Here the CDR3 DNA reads TGTGCCATCAGTGGTGACAGGGGGAGAGGAGGTGCAGATACGCAGTATTTT.

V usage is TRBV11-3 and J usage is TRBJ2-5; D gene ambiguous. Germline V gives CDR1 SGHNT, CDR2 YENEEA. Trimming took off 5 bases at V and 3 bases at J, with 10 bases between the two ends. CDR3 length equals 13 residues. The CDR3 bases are TGTGCCAGCAGCAGGAGAGAAGAAGAGACCCAGTACTTC. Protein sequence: CASSRREEETQYF.

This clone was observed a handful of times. The CDR3 DNA reads TGTGCCAGCAGATTGGGAGGAGACAATGAGCAGTTCTTC. Translating gives CASRLGGDNEQFF. The chain has TRBV7-2 and TRBJ2-1, with D possibly being TRBD2 (6 bases). The V end lost 6 bases, the J end lost 5 bases, and 11 bases lay between the germline ends. The CDR3 has 13 residues. The germline gives CDR1 SGHTA, CDR2 FQGNSA.

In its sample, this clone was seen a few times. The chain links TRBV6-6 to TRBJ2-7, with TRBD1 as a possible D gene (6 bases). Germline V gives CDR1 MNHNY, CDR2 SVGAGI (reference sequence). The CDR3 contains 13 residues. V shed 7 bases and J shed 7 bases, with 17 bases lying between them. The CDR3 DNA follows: TGTGCCAGCACCCCCCCGGACAGCCAAGAGCAGTACTTC. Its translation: CASTPPDSQEQYF.

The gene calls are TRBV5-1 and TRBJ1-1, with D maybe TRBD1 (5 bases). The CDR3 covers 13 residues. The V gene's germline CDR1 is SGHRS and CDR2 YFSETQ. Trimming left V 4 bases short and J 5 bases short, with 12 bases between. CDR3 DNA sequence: TGCGCCAGCAGCGGCGGGGCTCTGACTGAAGCTTTCTTT. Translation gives CASSGGALTEAFF.